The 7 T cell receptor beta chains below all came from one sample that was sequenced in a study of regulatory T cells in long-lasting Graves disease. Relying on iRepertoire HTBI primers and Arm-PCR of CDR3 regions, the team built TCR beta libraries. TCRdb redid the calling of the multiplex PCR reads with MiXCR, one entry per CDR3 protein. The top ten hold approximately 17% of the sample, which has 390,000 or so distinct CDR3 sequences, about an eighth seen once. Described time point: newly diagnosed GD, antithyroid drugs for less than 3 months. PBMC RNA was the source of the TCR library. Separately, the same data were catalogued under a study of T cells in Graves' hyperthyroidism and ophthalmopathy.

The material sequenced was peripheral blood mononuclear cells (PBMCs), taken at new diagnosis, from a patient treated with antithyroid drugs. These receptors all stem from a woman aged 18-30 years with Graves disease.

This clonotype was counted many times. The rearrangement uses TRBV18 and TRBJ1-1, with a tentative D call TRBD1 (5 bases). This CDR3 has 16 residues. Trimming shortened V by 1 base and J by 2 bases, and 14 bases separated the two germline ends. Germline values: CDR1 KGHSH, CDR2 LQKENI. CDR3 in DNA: TGTGCCAGCTCACCACTCTCACAGGCTCGCAACACTGAAGCTTTCTTT. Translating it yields CASSPLSQARNTEAFF.

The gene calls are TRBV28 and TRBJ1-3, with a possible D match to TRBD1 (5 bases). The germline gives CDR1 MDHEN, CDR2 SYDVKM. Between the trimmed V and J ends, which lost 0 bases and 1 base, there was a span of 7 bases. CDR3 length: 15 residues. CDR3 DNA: TGTGCCAGCAGTTTATGGGGGGAGTCTGGAAACACCATATATTTT. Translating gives CASSLWGESGNTIYF.

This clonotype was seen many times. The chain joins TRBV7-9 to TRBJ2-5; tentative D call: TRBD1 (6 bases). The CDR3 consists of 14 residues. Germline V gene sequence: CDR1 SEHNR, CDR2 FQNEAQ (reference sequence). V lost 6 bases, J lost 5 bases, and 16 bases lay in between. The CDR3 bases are TGTGCCAGCAGGAGCGCTGTGGGGGCCGAGACCCAGTACTTC. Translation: CASRSAVGAETQYF. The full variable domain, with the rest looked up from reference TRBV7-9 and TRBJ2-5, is DTGVSQNPRHKITKRGQNVTFRCDPISEHNRLYWYRQTLGQGPEFLTYFQNEAQLEKSRLLSDRFSAERPKGSFSTLEIQRTEQGDSAMYLCASRSAVGAETQYFGPGTRLLVL.

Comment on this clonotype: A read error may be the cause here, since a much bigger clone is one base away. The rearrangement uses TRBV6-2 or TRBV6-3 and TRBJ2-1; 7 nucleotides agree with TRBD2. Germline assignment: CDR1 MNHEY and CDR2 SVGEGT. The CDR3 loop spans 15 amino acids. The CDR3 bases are TGTGCCAGCAGTGAGGGGAGGGCCATTTACAGTGAGCAGTTCTTC. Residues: CASSEGRAIYSEQFF.

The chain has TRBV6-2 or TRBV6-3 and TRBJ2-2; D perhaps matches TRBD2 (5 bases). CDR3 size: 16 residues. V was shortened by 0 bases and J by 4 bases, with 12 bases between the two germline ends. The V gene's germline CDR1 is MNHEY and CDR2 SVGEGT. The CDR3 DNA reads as TGTGCCAGCAGTTACTCGGGTACTAGTTCCACCGGGGAGCTGTTTTTT. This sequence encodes CASSYSGTSSTGELFF.

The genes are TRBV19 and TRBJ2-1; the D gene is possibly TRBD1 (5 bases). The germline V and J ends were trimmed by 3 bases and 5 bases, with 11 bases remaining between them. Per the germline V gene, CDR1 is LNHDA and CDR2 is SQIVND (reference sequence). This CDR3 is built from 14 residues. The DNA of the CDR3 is TGTGCCAGTAGTATCAATCGACAGAACAATGAGCAGTTCTTC. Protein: CASSINRQNNEQFF.

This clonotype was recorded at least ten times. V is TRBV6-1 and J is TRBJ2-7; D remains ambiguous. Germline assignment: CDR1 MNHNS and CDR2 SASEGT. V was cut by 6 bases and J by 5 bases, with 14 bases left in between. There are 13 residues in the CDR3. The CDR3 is CASRLTVSNEQYV. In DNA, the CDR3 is TGTGCCAGCAGGCTAACCGTTAGCAACGAGCAGTACGTC.